This TCR beta chain is drawn from a study of blood T cell repertoires in COVID-19. On the study more broadly: In each case, the material was cDNA or gDNA derived from T cells, B-cell-depleted T cells, or PBMCs.

Those enrolled, adults aged about 18 to 89 years, came from some 23 US areas. Cohort 3 recovery required two negative PCRs, clearance, or symptom resolution. Authors' data handling: How many nucleated cells were present was estimated from reference gene primer amplification. Libraries were prepared by immunoSEQ multiplex PCR; TCRdb keeps only in-frame clonotypes and omits some of them. That table is the source of V, J and clone size, and D and trimming were worked out from the DNA. This table holds about 180,000 clones, about 85% found once. Trimming left V 3 bases short and J 3 bases short, with 15 bases between. Per germline, CDR1 MNHNS and CDR2 SASEGT. The CDR3 runs to 15 residues.

The sequence came from a man aged 35-49 years who had recovered from COVID-19. The specimen sequenced was PBMCs or T cells enriched from blood (not recorded which). The chain is built from TRBV6-1 and TRBJ2-7; possibly TRBD1 for D (5 bases). CDR3 protein: CASSEVAGSNYEQYF. The CDR3 DNA follows: TGTGCCAGCAGTGAGGTGGCAGGGTCCAACTACGAGCAGTACTTC.